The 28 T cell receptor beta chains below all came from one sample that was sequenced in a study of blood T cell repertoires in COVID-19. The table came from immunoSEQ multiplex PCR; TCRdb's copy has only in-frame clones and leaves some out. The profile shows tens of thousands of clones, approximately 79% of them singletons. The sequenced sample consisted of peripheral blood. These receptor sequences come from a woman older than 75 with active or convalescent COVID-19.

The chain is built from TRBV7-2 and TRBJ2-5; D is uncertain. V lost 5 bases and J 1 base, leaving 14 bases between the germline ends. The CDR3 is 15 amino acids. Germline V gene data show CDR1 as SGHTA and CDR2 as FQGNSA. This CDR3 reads CASSLQQRVQETQYF. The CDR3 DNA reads TGTGCCAGCAGCCTTCAGCAACGGGTCCAAGAGACCCAGTACTTC.

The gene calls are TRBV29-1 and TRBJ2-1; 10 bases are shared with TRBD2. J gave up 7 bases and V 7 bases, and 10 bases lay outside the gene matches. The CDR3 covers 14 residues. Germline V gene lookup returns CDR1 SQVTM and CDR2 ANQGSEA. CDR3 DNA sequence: TGCAGCGCTAAAAGCGGGGGGGCCAGGAATGAGCAGTTCTTC. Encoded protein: CSAKSGGARNEQFF.

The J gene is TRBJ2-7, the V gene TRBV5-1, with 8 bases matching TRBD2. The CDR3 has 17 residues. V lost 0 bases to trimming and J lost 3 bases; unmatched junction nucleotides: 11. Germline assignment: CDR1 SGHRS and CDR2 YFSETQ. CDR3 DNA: TGCGCCAGCAGCTTGGCGGCTAGCGGGCTAGGGGACTACGAGCAGTACTTC. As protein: CASSLAASGLGDYEQYF.

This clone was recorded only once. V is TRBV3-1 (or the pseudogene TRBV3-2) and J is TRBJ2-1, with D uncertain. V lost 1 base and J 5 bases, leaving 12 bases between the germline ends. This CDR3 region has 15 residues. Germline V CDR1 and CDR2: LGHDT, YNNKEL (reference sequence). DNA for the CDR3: TGTGCCAGCAGCCAAGTAGCTCGGCTAAACAATGAGCAGTTCTTC. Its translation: CASSQVARLNNEQFF.

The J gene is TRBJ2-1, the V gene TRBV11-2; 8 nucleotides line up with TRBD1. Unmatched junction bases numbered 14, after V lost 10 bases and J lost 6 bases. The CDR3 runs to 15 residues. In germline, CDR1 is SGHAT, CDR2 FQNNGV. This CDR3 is CANPDGQGAGNEQFF. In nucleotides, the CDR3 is TGTGCCAACCCAGACGGGCAGGGGGCTGGCAATGAGCAGTTCTTC.

CDR3 sequence: CASSYPGGGLLTGELFF. The DNA for the CDR3 is TGTGCCAGCAGTTACCCCGGCGGGGGGCTACTCACCGGGGAGCTGTTTTTT. The V and J genes are TRBV6-2 or TRBV6-3 and TRBJ2-2; 8 bases are a match to TRBD2. Germline-derived CDR1 and CDR2 are MNHEY and SVGEGT. V lost 2 bases, J lost 4 bases, and 9 bases stayed unmatched. This CDR3 has 17 amino acids.

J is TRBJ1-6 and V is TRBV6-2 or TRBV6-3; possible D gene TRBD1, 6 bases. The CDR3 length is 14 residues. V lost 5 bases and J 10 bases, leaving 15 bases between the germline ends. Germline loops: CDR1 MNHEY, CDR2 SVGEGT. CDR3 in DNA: TGTGCCAGCAGTCTGCAGGGGCTAGGATCACCCCTCCACTTT. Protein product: CASSLQGLGSPLHF.

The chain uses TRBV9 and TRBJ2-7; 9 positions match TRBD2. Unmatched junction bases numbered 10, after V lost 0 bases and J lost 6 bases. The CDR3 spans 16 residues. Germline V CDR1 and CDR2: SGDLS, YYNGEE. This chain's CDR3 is CASSVDGSGGLGEQYF. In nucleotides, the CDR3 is TGTGCCAGCAGCGTAGACGGTAGCGGGGGCCTGGGCGAGCAGTACTTC. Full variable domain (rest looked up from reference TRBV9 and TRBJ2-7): DSGVTQTPKHLITATGQRVTLRCSPRSGDLSVYWYQQSLDQGLQFLIQYYNGEERAKGNILERFSAQQFPDLHSELNLSSLELGDSALYFCASSVDGSGGLGEQYFGPGTRLTVT.

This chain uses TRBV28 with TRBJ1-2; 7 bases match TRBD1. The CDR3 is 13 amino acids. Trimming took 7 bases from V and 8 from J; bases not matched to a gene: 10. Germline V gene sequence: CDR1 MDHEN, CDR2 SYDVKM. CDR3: CASTARTGGGYTF. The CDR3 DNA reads TGTGCCAGCACCGCCCGGACAGGCGGCGGCTACACCTTC.

The CDR3 spells CASSIRGTAQYEQYF. The CDR3 DNA sequence: TGTGCCAGTAGTATAAGAGGGACAGCACAGTACGAGCAGTACTTC. The rearrangement joins TRBV19 to TRBJ2-7; 7 bases fit TRBD1. V lost 2 bases, J lost 4 bases, and 8 bases stayed unmatched. This CDR3 comprises 15 residues. CDR1 and CDR2 from the germline V gene are LNHDA and SQIVND (reference sequence).

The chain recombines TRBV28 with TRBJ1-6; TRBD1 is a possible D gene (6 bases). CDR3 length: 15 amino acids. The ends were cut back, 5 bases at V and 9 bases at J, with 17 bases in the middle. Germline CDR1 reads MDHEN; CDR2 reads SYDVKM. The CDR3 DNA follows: TGTGCCAGCAGTCCCAGGGGCGTAGCTACTTCACCCCTCCACTTT. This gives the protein CASSPRGVATSPLHF. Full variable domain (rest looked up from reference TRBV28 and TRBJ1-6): DVKVTQSSRYLVKRTGEKVFLECVQDMDHENMFWYRQDPGLGLRLIYFSYDVKMKEKGDIPEGYSVSREKKERFSLILESASTNQTSMYLCASSPRGVATSPLHFGNGTRLTVT.

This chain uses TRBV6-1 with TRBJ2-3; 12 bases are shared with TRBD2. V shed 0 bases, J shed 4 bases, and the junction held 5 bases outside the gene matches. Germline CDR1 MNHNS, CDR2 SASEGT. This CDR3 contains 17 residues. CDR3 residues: CASSEARLAGVADTQYF. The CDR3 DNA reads TGTGCCAGCAGTGAAGCCAGACTAGCGGGGGTCGCAGATACGCAGTATTTT.

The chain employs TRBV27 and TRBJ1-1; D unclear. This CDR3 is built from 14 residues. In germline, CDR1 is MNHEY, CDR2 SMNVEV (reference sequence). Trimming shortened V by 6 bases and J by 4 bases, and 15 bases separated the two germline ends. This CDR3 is CASRLSEAGTEAFF. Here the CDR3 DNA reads TGTGCCAGCAGACTGAGTGAGGCGGGCACTGAAGCTTTCTTT.

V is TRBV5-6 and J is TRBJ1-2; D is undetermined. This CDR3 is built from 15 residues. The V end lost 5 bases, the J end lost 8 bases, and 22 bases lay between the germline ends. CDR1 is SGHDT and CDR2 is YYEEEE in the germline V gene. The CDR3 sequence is CASSTVMPGISGYTF. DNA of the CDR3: TGTGCCAGCAGTACAGTAATGCCTGGCATCTCGGGCTACACCTTC.

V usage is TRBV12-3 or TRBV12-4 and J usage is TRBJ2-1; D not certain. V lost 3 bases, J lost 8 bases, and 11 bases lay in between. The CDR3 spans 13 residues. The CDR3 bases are TGTGCCAGCAGTTTTAAGAGAGCTCATGAGCAGTTCTTC. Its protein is CASSFKRAHEQFF.

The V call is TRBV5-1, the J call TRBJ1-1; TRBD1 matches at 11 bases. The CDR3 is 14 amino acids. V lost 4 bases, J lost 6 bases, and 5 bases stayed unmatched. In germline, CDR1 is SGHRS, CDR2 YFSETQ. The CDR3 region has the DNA TGCGCCAGCAGCGACCGGGACAGGGGGTCTGAAGCTTTCTTT. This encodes CASSDRDRGSEAFF.

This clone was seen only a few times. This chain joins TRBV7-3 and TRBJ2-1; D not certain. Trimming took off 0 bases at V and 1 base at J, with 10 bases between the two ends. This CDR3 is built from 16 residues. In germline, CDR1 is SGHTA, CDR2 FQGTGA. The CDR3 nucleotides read TGTGCCAGCAGCTTAACGCCATCCAGTTCCTACAATGAGCAGTTCTTC. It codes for CASSLTPSSSYNEQFF.

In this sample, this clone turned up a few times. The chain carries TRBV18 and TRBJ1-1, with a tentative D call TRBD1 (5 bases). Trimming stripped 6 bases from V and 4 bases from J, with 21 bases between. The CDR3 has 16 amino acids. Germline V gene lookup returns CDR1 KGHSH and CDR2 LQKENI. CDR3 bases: TGTGCCAGCTCCCCTCTACGGACCCGCGGGGGCACTGAAGCTTTCTTT. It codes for CASSPLRTRGGTEAFF.

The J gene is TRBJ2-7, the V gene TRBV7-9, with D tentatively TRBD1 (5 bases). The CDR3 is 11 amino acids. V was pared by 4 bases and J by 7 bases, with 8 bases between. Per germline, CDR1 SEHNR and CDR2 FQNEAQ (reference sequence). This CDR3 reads CASSSTGEQYF. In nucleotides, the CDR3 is TGTGCCAGCAGCTCCACAGGTGAGCAGTACTTC.

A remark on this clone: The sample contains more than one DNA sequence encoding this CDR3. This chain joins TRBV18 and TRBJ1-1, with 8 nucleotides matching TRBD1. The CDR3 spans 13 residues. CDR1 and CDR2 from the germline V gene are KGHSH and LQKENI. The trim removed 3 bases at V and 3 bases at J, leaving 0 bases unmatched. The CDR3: CASSPGQDTEAFF. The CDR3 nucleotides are TGTGCCAGCTCACCGGGACAGGACACTGAAGCTTTCTTT.

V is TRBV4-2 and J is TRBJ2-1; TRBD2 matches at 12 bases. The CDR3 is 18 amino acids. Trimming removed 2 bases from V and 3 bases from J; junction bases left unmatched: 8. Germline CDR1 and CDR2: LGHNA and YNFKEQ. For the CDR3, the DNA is TGTGCCAGCAGCCAACACTATCTAGCGGGGGGGAGCTACAATGAGCAGTTCTTC. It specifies CASSQHYLAGGSYNEQFF.

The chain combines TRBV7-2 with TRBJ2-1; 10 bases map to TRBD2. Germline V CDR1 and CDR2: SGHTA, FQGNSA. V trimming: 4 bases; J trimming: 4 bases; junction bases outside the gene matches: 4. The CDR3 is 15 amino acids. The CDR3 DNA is TGTGCCAGCAGCTCCGGACTAGCGGCTTACAATGAGCAGTTCTTC. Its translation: CASSSGLAAYNEQFF. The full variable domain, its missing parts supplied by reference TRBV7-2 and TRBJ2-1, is GAGVSQSPSNKVTEKGKDVELRCDPISGHTALYWYRQSLGQGLEFLIYFQGNSAPDKSGLPSDRFSAERTGGSVSTLTIQRTQQEDSAVYLCASSSGLAAYNEQFFGPGTRLTVL.

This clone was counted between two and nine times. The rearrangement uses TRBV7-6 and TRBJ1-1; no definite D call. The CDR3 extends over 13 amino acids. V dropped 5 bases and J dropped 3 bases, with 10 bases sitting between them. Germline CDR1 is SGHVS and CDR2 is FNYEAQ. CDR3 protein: CASSPRRDTEAFF. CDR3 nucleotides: TGTGCCAGCAGCCCCCGGCGGGACACTGAAGCTTTCTTT. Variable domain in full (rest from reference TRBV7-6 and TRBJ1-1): GAGVSQSPRYKVTKRGQDVALRCDPISGHVSLYWYRQALGQGPEFLTYFNYEAQQDKSGLPNDRFSAERPEGSISTLTIQRTEQRDSAMYRCASSPRRDTEAFFGQGTRLTVV.

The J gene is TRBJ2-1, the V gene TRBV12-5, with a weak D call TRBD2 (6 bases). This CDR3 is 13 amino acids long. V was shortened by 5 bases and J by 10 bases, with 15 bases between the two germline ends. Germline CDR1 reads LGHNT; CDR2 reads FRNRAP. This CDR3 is CASGPTRSSEQFF. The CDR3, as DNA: TGTGCTAGTGGTCCGACTAGATCCTCGGAGCAGTTCTTC.

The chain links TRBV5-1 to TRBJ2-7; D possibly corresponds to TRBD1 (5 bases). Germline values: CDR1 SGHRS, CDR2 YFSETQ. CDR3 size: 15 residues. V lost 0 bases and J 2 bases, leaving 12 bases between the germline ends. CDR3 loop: CASSLGPEGAYEQYF. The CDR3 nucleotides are TGCGCCAGCAGCTTGGGCCCAGAAGGGGCCTACGAGCAGTACTTC.

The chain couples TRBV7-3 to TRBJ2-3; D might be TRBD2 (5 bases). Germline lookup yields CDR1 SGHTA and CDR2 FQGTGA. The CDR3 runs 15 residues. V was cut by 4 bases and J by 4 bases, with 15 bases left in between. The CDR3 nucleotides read TGTGCCAGCAGCTCCCAACTAGGAAAGGCAGATACGCAGTATTTT. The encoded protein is CASSSQLGKADTQYF. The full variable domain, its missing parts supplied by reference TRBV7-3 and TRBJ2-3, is GAGVSQTPSNKVTEKGKYVELRCDPISGHTALYWYRQSLGQGPEFLIYFQGTGAADDSGLPNDRFFAVRPEGSVSTLKIQRTERGDSAVYLCASSSQLGKADTQYFGPGTRLTVL.

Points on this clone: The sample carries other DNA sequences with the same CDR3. The CDR3 protein is CASSLAGGANQPQHF. The CDR3 nucleotides are TGTGCCAGCAGCCTCGCGGGGGGGGCCAATCAGCCCCAGCATTTT. This chain connects TRBV7-2 to TRBJ1-5; a weak D match, TRBD1 (6 bases). Trimming took off 5 bases at V and 3 bases at J, with 14 bases between the two ends. The germline V gene encodes CDR1 SGHTA and CDR2 FQGNSA. This CDR3 has 15 residues.

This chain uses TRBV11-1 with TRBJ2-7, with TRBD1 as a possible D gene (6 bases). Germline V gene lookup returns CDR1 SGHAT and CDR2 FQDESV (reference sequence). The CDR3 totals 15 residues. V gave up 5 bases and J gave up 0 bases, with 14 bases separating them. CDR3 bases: TGTGCCAGCAGCCAGATTGACAGGAGCTCCTACGAGCAGTACTTC. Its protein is CASSQIDRSSYEQYF.